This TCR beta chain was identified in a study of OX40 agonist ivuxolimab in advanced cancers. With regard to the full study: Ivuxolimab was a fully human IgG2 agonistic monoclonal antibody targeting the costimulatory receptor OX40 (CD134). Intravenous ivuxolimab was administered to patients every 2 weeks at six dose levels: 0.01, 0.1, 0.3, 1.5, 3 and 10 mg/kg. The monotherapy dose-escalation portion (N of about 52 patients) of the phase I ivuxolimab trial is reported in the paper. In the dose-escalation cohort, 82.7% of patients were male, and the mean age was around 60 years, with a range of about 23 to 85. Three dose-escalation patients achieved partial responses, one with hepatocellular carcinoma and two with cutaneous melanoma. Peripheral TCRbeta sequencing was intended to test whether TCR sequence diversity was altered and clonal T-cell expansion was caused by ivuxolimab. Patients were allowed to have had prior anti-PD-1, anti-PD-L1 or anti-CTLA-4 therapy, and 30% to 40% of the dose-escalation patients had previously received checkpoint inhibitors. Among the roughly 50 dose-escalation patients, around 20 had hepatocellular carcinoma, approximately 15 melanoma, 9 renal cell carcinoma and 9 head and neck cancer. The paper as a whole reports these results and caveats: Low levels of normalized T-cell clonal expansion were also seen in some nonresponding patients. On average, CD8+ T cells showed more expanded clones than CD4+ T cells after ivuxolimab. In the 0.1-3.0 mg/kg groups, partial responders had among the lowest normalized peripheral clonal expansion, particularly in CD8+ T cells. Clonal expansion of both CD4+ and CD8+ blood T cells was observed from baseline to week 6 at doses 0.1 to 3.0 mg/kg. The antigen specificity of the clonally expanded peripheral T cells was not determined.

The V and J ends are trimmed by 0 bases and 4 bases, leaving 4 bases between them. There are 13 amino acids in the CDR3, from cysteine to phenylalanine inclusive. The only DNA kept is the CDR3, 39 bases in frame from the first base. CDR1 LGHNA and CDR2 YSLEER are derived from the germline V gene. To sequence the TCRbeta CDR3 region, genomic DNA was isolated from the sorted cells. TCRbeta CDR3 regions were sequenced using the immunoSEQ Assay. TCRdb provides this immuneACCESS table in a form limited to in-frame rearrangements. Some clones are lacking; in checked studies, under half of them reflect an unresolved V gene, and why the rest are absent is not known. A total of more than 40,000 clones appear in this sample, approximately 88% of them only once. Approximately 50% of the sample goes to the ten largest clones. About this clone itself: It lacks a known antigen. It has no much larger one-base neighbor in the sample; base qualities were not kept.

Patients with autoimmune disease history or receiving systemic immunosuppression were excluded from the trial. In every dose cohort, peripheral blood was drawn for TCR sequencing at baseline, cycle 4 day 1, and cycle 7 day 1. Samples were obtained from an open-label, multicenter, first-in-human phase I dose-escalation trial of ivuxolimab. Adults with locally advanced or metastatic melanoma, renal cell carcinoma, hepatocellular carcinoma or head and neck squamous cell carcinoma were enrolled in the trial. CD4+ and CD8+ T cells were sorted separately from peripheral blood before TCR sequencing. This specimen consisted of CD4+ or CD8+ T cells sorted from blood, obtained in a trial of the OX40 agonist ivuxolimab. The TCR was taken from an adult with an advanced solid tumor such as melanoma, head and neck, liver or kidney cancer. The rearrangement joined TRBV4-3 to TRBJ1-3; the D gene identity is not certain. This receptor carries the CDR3 CASSQERGNTIYF. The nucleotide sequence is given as TGCGCCAGCAGCCAAGAAAGGGGAAACACCATATATTTT.